Listed below are T cell receptor beta chains from one sample, sequenced in a study of cytomegalovirus exposure and HLA in healthy donors. Sequencing was performed with immunoSEQ multiplex PCR; in TCRdb, only in-frame clones are kept and a portion is missing. The sample lists around 150,000 clones; roughly 70% were seen once. Sequenced input: PBMCs. These receptors originate from a man aged 35 to 55 in good health and CMV-seropositive. Both conserved end residues are part of each CDR3. A D gene is named only where the DNA matches it firmly. The size entry is marked missing in some rows and otherwise reads once, few, many or a size class.

d_gene,abundance,v_gene,j_gene,CDR3nt,CDR3aa
TRBD1,-,TRBV25-1,TRBJ1-2,TGTGCCAGTAGCCGGACAGGGGCGGGTGGCTACACCTTC,CASSRTGAGGYTF
TRBD2,-,TRBV10-2,TRBJ2-1,TGCGCCAGCAGTGAAACTAGCGGGGCTTCCTACAATGAGCAGTTCTTC,CASSETSGASYNEQFF
-,-,TRBV6-5,TRBJ1-2,TGTGCCAGCAGTGCAACTGACAGGTTCGGCGACTACACCTTC,CASSATDRFGDYTF
TRBD1,-,TRBV10-3,TRBJ1-2,TGTGCCATCAGTGAGGTGGGACAGGGGCCGAACTATGGCTACACCTTC,CAISEVGQGPNYGYTF
-,-,TRBV28,TRBJ2-7,TGTGCCAGCAGCAGCCGCGACACCCCTACCTACGAGCAGTACTTC,CASSSRDTPTYEQYF
-,-,TRBV30,TRBJ1-4,TGTGCCTGGAGTGCGGGGGCAACTAATGAAAAACTGTTTTTT,CAWSAGATNEKLFF
-,-,TRBV2,TRBJ1-3,TGTGCCAGCAGTTTTTCCGGGACTGGGGACACCATATATTTT,CASSFSGTGDTIYF
-,few,TRBV18,TRBJ2-7,TGTGCCAGCTCACCAATAAGGACTTACGAGCAGTACTTC,CASSPIRTYEQYF
TRBD1,-,TRBV4-3,TRBJ1-4,TGCGCCAGCAGCCAAGATGGAAGGGGGCCGGGAAAACTGTTTTTT,CASSQDGRGPGKLFF
-,-,TRBV6-1,TRBJ2-7,TGTGCCAGCAGTGAGATGGCAGGGGCGAGCTCCTACGAGCAGTACTTC,CASSEMAGASSYEQYF
-,-,TRBV5-5,TRBJ1-5,TGTGCCAGCAGCCCTCCCGCGGAGGTCGGTCAGCCCCAGCATTTT,CASSPPAEVGQPQHF
TRBD1,-,TRBV10-3,TRBJ2-7,TGTGCCATCAGTGAAACCTCCGGGACAGGGGCCTACGAGCAGTACTTC,CAISETSGTGAYEQYF
TRBD1,-,TRBV11-1,TRBJ1-2,TGTGCCAGCAGCTTTGGAGGGGGCATTGGCTACACCTTC,CASSFGGGIGYTF
-,-,TRBV7-2,TRBJ1-1,TGTGCCAGCAGCTTACAGGGGAACAATGCTGAAGCTTTCTTT,CASSLQGNNAEAFF
TRBD1,few,TRBV2,TRBJ1-4,TGTGCCAGCAGTGTCGAGGGGGCTCAGGCTAATGAAAAACTGTTTTTT,CASSVEGAQANEKLFF
TRBD1,-,TRBV7-2,TRBJ1-1,TGTGCCAGCAGCTTAGGGACAGGGGGCTTGGCTTTCTTT,CASSLGTGGLAFF
-,-,TRBV5-4,TRBJ2-5,TGTGCCAGCAGCCGGACAGAACAAGAGACCCAGTACTTC,CASSRTEQETQYF
-,-,TRBV5-1,TRBJ1-2,TGCGCCAGCAGCTTGGAGGGGAAGACTAACTATGGCTACACCTTC,CASSLEGKTNYGYTF
TRBD1,-,TRBV11-1,TRBJ1-1,TGTGCCAGCAGCCCGGGACAGGGAGGTGAGGGAGCTTTCTTT,CASSPGQGGEGAFF
-,-,TRBV7-2,TRBJ2-7,TGTGCCAGCAGCCCCTTAGGCGGCGAGCAGTACTTC,CASSPLGGEQYF
-,-,TRBV5-1,TRBJ1-3,TGCGCCAGCAGCTTGGCGGGGAAAAGGAGCTCTGGAAACACCATATATTTT,CASSLAGKRSSGNTIYF
-,-,TRBV27,TRBJ2-2,TGTGCCAGCAGTTTATTCCCAGGGGCGGGCGGGGAGCTGTTTTTT,CASSLFPGAGGELFF
-,once,TRBV7-2,TRBJ1-1,TGTGCCAGCAGCGGGAGGTCGGGTGAAGCTTTCTTT,CASSGRSGEAFF
TRBD1,-,TRBV5-6,TRBJ2-2,TGTGCCAGCAGCAGGAGGACAGGGTCGGGCACCGGGGAGCTGTTTTTT,CASSRRTGSGTGELFF
TRBD2,few,TRBV5-6,TRBJ2-7,TGTGCCAGCAGCTTGGTCGGGGGGGCTATCTACGAGCAGTACTTC,CASSLVGGAIYEQYF
-,-,TRBV10-3,TRBJ2-1,TGTGCCAGCCGGGGAACAGTCTACAATGAGCAGTTCTTC,CASRGTVYNEQFF
-,few,TRBV20-1,TRBJ1-1,TGCAGTGCTATTCGGGGATTCGAAGCTTTCTTT,CSAIRGFEAFF
-,once,TRBV7-2,TRBJ1-5,TGTGCCAGCAGCTTAGTGAGAGGCAATCAGCCCCAGCATTTT,CASSLVRGNQPQHF
-,-,TRBV6-1,TRBJ2-1,TGTGCCACCCCTGCGACGACGGGTGAGCAGTTCTTC,CATPATTGEQFF
TRBD1,-,TRBV7-9,TRBJ1-3,TGTGCCAGCAGCCTTCAAACAGGGGGCTCAGGAAACACCATATATTTT,CASSLQTGGSGNTIYF
TRBD1,-,TRBV9,TRBJ1-2,TGTGCCAGCAGCGCCCTAGGGGGCGGCTATGGCTACACCTTC,CASSALGGGYGYTF
-,-,TRBV10-3,TRBJ1-3,TGTGCCATCACCCAGGGGTACTTCCCGAGCTCTGGAAACACCATATATTTT,CAITQGYFPSSGNTIYF
-,-,TRBV6-6,TRBJ1-5,TGTGCCAGCATGCGGGGGGATAGCAATCAGCCCCAGCATTTT,CASMRGDSNQPQHF
-,few,TRBV7-2,TRBJ2-7,TGTGCCAGCAGTAGGGGGGGGACGCAGCCCTACGAGCAGTACTTC,CASSRGGTQPYEQYF
-,-,TRBV7-9,TRBJ1-2,TGTGCCAGCAGGTCTCCCTCAGCTAACTATGGCTACACCTTC,CASRSPSANYGYTF
-,once,TRBV18,TRBJ2-3,TGTGCCAGCTCCCTATACTCGACAGATACAGATACGCAGTATTTT,CASSLYSTDTDTQYF
-,-,TRBV25-1,TRBJ2-7,TGTGCCAGCACCCCAGGGGCCGGGCCTTACTACGAGCAGTACTTC,CASTPGAGPYYEQYF
TRBD1,-,TRBV6-5,TRBJ1-4,TGTGCCAGCAGTTACGGGGACAGGGCTAGTGCGAAACTGTTTTTT,CASSYGDRASAKLFF
-,-,TRBV7-2,TRBJ2-2,TGTGCCAGCAGCCCCCGTCCGGCCGGGGAGCTGTTTTTT,CASSPRPAGELFF
-,-,TRBV5-6,TRBJ2-4,TGTGCCAGCAGCGCCCGGTGGCTTCCCCTAGCGCGGTACTTC,CASSARWLPLARYF
TRBD2,-,TRBV13,TRBJ2-7,TGTGCCAGCAGCTCTAGCGGAGAGCAGTACTTC,CASSSSGEQYF
-,-,TRBV30,TRBJ1-5,TGTGCCTGGAGTGTGGGGGCGTCCTCGTTTAGCAATCAGCCCCAGCATTTT,CAWSVGASSFSNQPQHF
-,-,TRBV29-1,TRBJ2-7,TGCAGCGTTCGGCGGGAAGGGACCTACGAGCAGTACTTC,CSVRREGTYEQYF
-,-,TRBV4-3,TRBJ2-1,TGCGCCAGCAGCTCCGGGATCATTCGATACAATGAGCAGTTCTTC,CASSSGIIRYNEQFF
-,few,TRBV7-3,TRBJ2-7,TGTGCCAGCAGCTTAAAAGGGGGCTACGAGCAGTACTTC,CASSLKGGYEQYF
TRBD2,-,TRBV4-1,TRBJ2-3,TGCGCCAGCAGCCAAGTTGAGCGGGGGGCCACAGATACGCAGTATTTT,CASSQVERGATDTQYF
-,-,TRBV18,TRBJ2-1,TGTGCCAGCCTCCCCTTTGGCAGGGAAGACGGTGAGCAGTTCTTC,CASLPFGREDGEQFF
TRBD2,-,TRBV7-6,TRBJ2-5,TGTGCCAGCAGTTTTAGCGGGGGTCTGGAGACCCAGTACTTC,CASSFSGGLETQYF
TRBD1,-,TRBV5-6,TRBJ1-2,TGTGCCAGCAGCGCGCGGGACAGAGATAACTATGGCTACACCTTC,CASSARDRDNYGYTF
-,-,TRBV6-5,TRBJ2-5,TGTGCCAGCAGTTGGGGGGGGGCCTCCCAAGAGACCCAGTACTTC,CASSWGGASQETQYF
-,-,TRBV6-1,TRBJ1-3,TGTGCCAGCAGTGAATCTCCGGTCTCTGGAAACACCATATATTTT,CASSESPVSGNTIYF
TRBD1,-,TRBV30,TRBJ1-2,TGTGCCTGGGGCGGGGACAGGGGTCGATCGGGTGGCTACACCTTC,CAWGGDRGRSGGYTF
TRBD2,-,TRBV29-1,TRBJ2-7,TGCAGCGTCGTTAGCGGGGGGGCCTACGAGCAGTACTTC,CSVVSGGAYEQYF
TRBD1,-,TRBV19,TRBJ1-5,TGTGCCAGTAGTATAGACCCCCGGACAGGCCAGGGTCAGCCCCAGCATTTT,CASSIDPRTGQGQPQHF
-,-,TRBV6-5,TRBJ2-6,TGTGCCAGCAGTCCACAGGGACCTGGGGCCAACGTCCTGACTTTC,CASSPQGPGANVLTF
-,once,TRBV15,TRBJ2-2,TGTGCCACCAGCAGGCCGGGGGGCCGCACCGGGGAGCTGTTTTTT,CATSRPGGRTGELFF